This T cell receptor beta chain is drawn from a study of T cell repertoires in cytomegalovirus infection (dated by TCRdb to the late 2010s). With respect to the entire study: Donor HLA type was relevant to the analysis, because carriage of CMV infection together with the matching HLA type was indicated by public TCR beta signatures. Overall study results and their limits: In both this cohort and an independent roughly 350-donor cohort, the cumulative frequency of public TCR beta family members distinguished carriers of CMV infection plus the relevant HLA type. The ex vivo response was dominated by HLA-C-restricted CMV-specific TCR beta clonotypes, which also provided the single most frequent clonotype in two of eight donors.

Including cysteine and phenylalanine, the CDR3 has 14 amino acids. Of the read, only the CDR3 DNA is kept; its 42 bases are in frame from base 1. The germline V gene encodes CDR1 MNHEY and CDR2 SVGEGT. V lost 6 bases and J lost 8 bases; the stretch between them is 17 bases long. The sequencing machine was an Illumina HiSeq 1500. The public sequencing data were trimmed at Q25 with fastp and processed into clonotypes with MiXCR by TCRdb, which kept only in-frame beta chains. Rows are combined by CDR3 protein, so each entry shows the most common genes and DNA. Recorded for this sample are about 76,000 distinct CDR3 sequences; about 3.8% of them occurred a single time. The top ten clonotypes cover approximately 4.6% of the sample. This clonotype came up many times. This receptor's antigen is unknown. No base qualities exist here, and no much larger clone lies one base off it.

The TCR sequence derives from a human donor in good health (CMV status not recorded). Some clones in this sample may be carry-over from other donors' samples. The sequencing input was PBMCs. The chain couples TRBV6-2 or TRBV6-3 to TRBJ1-5; possibly the D gene is TRBD1, per 5 matching bases. In nucleotide form, the sequence is TGTGCCAGCAGCACTATGGGGCGTGTGGAGCCCCAGCATTTT. This sequence encodes CASSTMGRVEPQHF.